Presented here are 30 T cell receptor beta chains from one specimen sequenced in a study of technical replicates of blood from a few donors. Sequencing was performed with immunoSEQ multiplex PCR; in TCRdb, only in-frame clones are kept and a portion is missing. The sample includes around 95,000 clones, 90% to 95% of them seen just once. The sample comprised T cells isolated from PBMCs. All receptors come from a human donor in good health.

The chain carries TRBV6-5 and TRBJ1-1, with TRBD1 matching over 8 bases. The CDR3 consists of 14 residues. The germline CDR1 and CDR2 sequences are MNHEY and SVGAGI. With V trimmed by 2 bases and J by 5 bases, 4 bases remained unmatched. The DNA for the CDR3 is TGTGCCAGCAGTTACCTAACAGGGGGGACTGAAGCTTTCTTT. It yields the protein CASSYLTGGTEAFF.

This clone was observed a single time. The J gene is TRBJ2-3, the V gene TRBV6-1; 9 nucleotides align to TRBD2. Germline V CDR1 and CDR2: MNHNS, SASEGT. The CDR3 has 18 residues. V lost 3 bases to trimming and J lost 5 bases; unmatched junction nucleotides: 15. The CDR3 DNA reads as TGTGCCAGCAGTGATGGGGGTCTGGGCGGGAGGGCCGGAGATACGCAGTATTTT. It yields the protein CASSDGGLGGRAGDTQYF.

J is TRBJ2-3 and V is TRBV30; 7 bases align to TRBD2. This CDR3 is built from 14 residues. The ends lost 3 bases at V and 4 bases at J; junction bases unmatched: 7. In germline, CDR1 is GTSNPN, CDR2 SVGIG (reference sequence). The CDR3 coding sequence is TGTGCCTGGAGGAGCGGGATTAGCGCAGATACGCAGTATTTT. This encodes CAWRSGISADTQYF.

J is TRBJ2-7 and V is TRBV7-9; the match to TRBD2 covers 9 bases. Trimming cost V 2 bases and J 3 bases; bases outside gene matches: 2. The germline gives CDR1 SEHNR, CDR2 FQNEAQ (reference sequence). This CDR3 is 14 amino acids long. Here the CDR3 DNA reads TGTGCCAGCAGCTTACTAGCGGGGAACTACGAGCAGTACTTC. This translates into CASSLLAGNYEQYF.

The chain couples TRBV2 to TRBJ2-2; D may be TRBD1 (5 bases). Per germline, CDR1 SNHLY and CDR2 FYNNEI. The CDR3 length is 16 residues. Trimming removed 2 bases from V and 0 bases from J, with 10 bases in between. CDR3 DNA sequence: TGTGCCAGCAGTGAACCCCCAGGGTCGAACACCGGGGAGCTGTTTTTT. Its protein is CASSEPPGSNTGELFF.

The gene calls are TRBV5-1 and TRBJ2-7, with TRBD1 identical over 7 bases. The junction had 7 bases not matched to a gene; V was cut back by 0 bases and J by 4 bases. Germline V CDR1 and CDR2: SGHRS, YFSETQ. CDR3 size: 15 residues. The CDR3, as DNA: TGCGCCAGCAGCTTGGTGGGGGACAGTCAATACGAGCAGTACTTC. The encoded protein is CASSLVGDSQYEQYF.

This sequence joins TRBV18 and TRBJ1-3; D unclear. V shed 4 bases and J shed 0 bases, with 13 bases lying between them. The CDR3 length is 16 residues. Germline V gene lookup returns CDR1 KGHSH and CDR2 LQKENI. The CDR3 DNA reads as TGTGCCAGCTCACGATACCCAGAGGGCTCTGGAAACACCATATATTTT. This codes for CASSRYPEGSGNTIYF.

J is TRBJ2-1 and V is TRBV5-5, with TRBD1 identical over 9 bases. Per germline, CDR1 SGHKS and CDR2 YYEKEE (reference sequence). Unmatched junction bases numbered 9, after V lost 3 bases and J lost 8 bases. The CDR3 has 15 amino acids. CDR3 loop: CASSSGGTGSYEQFF. The CDR3, as DNA: TGTGCCAGCAGCTCAGGCGGGACAGGGTCTTATGAGCAGTTCTTC.

The chain recombines TRBV19 with TRBJ2-7; D is unclear. The CDR3 is made up of 14 amino acids. V gave up 3 bases and J gave up 1 base, with 10 bases separating them. Germline CDR1 LNHDA, CDR2 SQIVND (reference sequence). CDR3 bases: TGTGCCAGTAGTATTTACCTCGGGTCCTACGAGCAGTACTTC. Its protein is CASSIYLGSYEQYF.

The chain joins TRBV7-9 to TRBJ2-1; D remains unclear. Germline V CDR1 and CDR2: SEHNR, FQNEAQ (reference sequence). The CDR3 spans 14 residues. The V and J ends lost 7 bases and 7 bases respectively, with 17 bases between them. The CDR3 protein is CASNGINPENEQFF. The CDR3 coding sequence is TGTGCCAGCAATGGAATTAATCCGGAGAATGAGCAGTTCTTC. The full variable domain, with the rest looked up from reference TRBV7-9 and TRBJ2-1, is DTGVSQNPRHKITKRGQNVTFRCDPISEHNRLYWYRQTLGQGPEFLTYFQNEAQLEKSRLLSDRFSAERPKGSFSTLEIQRTEQGDSAMYLCASNGINPENEQFFGPGTRLTVL.

This sequence joins TRBV11-2 and TRBJ1-5; possibly TRBD1 for D (5 bases). Per germline, CDR1 SGHAT and CDR2 FQNNGV. This CDR3 is 15 amino acids long. V was pared by 0 bases and J by 7 bases, with 13 bases between. The CDR3: CASSLDLSGYQPQHF. CDR3 nucleotide sequence: TGTGCCAGCAGCTTAGATTTATCAGGGTACCAGCCCCAGCATTTT.

The chain carries TRBV2 and TRBJ1-2; 7 bases are shared with TRBD1. CDR3 length: 15 residues. The V gene's germline CDR1 is SNHLY and CDR2 FYNNEI. Trimming removed 5 bases from V and 4 bases from J; junction bases left unmatched: 10. The chain's CDR3 is CASSNVWDSPYGYTF. DNA for the CDR3: TGTGCCAGCAGTAACGTCTGGGACAGTCCCTATGGCTACACCTTC. The full variable domain, completed using reference TRBV2 and TRBJ1-2, is EPEVTQTPSHQVTQMGQEVILRCVPISNHLYFYWYRQILGQKVEFLVSFYNNEISEKSEIFDDQFSVERPDGSNFTLKIRSTKLEDSAMYFCASSNVWDSPYGYTFGSGTRLTVV.

The CDR3 loop reads CASSLRTDRPYGYTF. In DNA form, the CDR3 reads TGCGCCAGCAGCCTGAGGACAGACCGCCCCTATGGCTACACCTTC. The gene calls are TRBV4-1 and TRBJ1-2; D perhaps matches TRBD1 (6 bases). This CDR3 spans 15 amino acids. The germline V gene has CDR1 MGHRA and CDR2 YSYEKL. V shed 4 bases and J shed 4 bases, with 16 bases lying between them.

The chain recombines TRBV5-4 with TRBJ2-5; 13 bases line up with TRBD2. Trimming at V came to 6 bases and at J to 4 bases, leaving 6 bases not matched to a gene. Germline lookup yields CDR1 SGHNT and CDR2 YYREEE (reference sequence). CDR3 length equals 15 residues. The CDR3 reads CASTPGLAGRETQYF. In nucleotides, the CDR3 is TGTGCCAGCACCCCGGGACTAGCGGGGAGAGAGACCCAGTACTTC.

The V gene is TRBV2, the J gene TRBJ2-7; D remains ambiguous. Trimming took 7 bases from V and 0 from J, leaving 10 bases between them. This CDR3 is built from 13 residues. Germline assignment: CDR1 SNHLY and CDR2 FYNNEI. In DNA, the CDR3 is TGTGCCAGCAAGACGGGTCTCTCCTACGAGCAGTACTTC. This sequence encodes CASKTGLSYEQYF.

J is TRBJ1-3 and V is TRBV23-1, with D tentatively TRBD1 (6 bases). TRBV23-1 has ORF status, its function being uncertain. The CDR3 is made up of 16 amino acids. The germline V and J ends were trimmed by 4 bases and 4 bases, with 17 bases remaining between them. The CDR3 is CASSLPSGVNGNTIYF. Here the CDR3 DNA reads TGCGCCAGCAGTCTACCCTCAGGGGTGAACGGAAACACCATATATTTT.

This rearrangement joins TRBV6-4 to TRBJ2-1; 11 nucleotides align to TRBD2. CDR1 is MRHNA and CDR2 is SNTAGT in the germline V gene. V trimming: 2 bases; J trimming: 4 bases; junction bases outside the gene matches: 4. CDR3 length: 16 amino acids. CDR3 region: CASSDELAGGYNEQFF. The CDR3, as DNA: TGTGCCAGCAGTGACGAGCTAGCGGGGGGATACAATGAGCAGTTCTTC.

The V call is TRBV15, the J call TRBJ2-5; D is uncertain. The germline V gene encodes CDR1 LNHNV and CDR2 YYDKDF (reference sequence). Trimming cost V 3 bases and J 3 bases, with 8 bases left between them. This CDR3 is 13 amino acids long. In nucleotides, the CDR3 is TGTGCCACCAGCAGTCCCCCTAAAGAGACCCAGTACTTC. The encoded protein is CATSSPPKETQYF.

CDR3 nucleotide sequence: TGTGCCAGCAGTTCGCTAGCGGGTCACTCCTACGAGCAGTACTTC. It specifies CASSSLAGHSYEQYF. The chain links TRBV5-5 to TRBJ2-7, with 8 positions matching TRBD2. Germline assignment: CDR1 SGHKS and CDR2 YYEKEE (reference sequence). The V and J ends lost 5 bases and 0 bases, in that order; junction bases with no gene match: 7. CDR3 size: 15 residues.

The V call is TRBV30, the J call TRBJ2-3; D unresolved. V dropped 8 bases and J dropped 4 bases, with 13 bases sitting between them. The germline CDR1 and CDR2 sequences are GTSNPN and SVGIG (reference sequence). The CDR3 is 12 amino acids. The DNA of the CDR3 is TGTGCCCTCCTTGGGCTGGCAGATACGCAGTATTTT. It yields the protein CALLGLADTQYF. The variable domain in full, with the rest retrieved from reference TRBV30 and TRBJ2-3, is SQTIHQWPATLVQPVGSPLSLECTVEGTSNPNLYWYRQAAGRGLQLLFYSVGIGQISSEVPQNLSASRPQDRQFILSSKKLLLSDSGFYLCALLGLADTQYFGPGTRLTVL.

The chain joins TRBV7-9 to TRBJ2-1, with 11 bases aligning to TRBD2. Germline-derived CDR1 and CDR2 are SEHNR and FQNEAQ (reference sequence). The CDR3 has 15 amino acids. V shed 2 bases and J 6 bases; nucleotides not matched to a gene: 3. CDR3 DNA: TGTGCCAGCAGCTTATTTAGCGGGAGGGGCAATGAGCAGTTCTTC. Translation: CASSLFSGRGNEQFF.

The CDR3 nucleotides read TGTGCCAGTAGTGGTTGGGAGGACGAGCAGTACTTC. Its protein product is CASSGWEDEQYF. The chain joins TRBV19 to TRBJ2-7, with D perhaps TRBD2 (6 bases). V was pared by 5 bases and J by 5 bases, with 10 bases between. Germline-derived CDR1 and CDR2 are LNHDA and SQIVND (reference sequence). The CDR3 totals 12 residues.

J is TRBJ2-3 and V is TRBV7-8; no definite D call. The ends were cut back, 5 bases at V and 7 bases at J, with 7 bases in the middle. The V gene's germline CDR1 is SGHVS and CDR2 FQNEAQ. This CDR3 is built from 11 residues. CDR3 in DNA: TGTGCCAGCAGCCCCGCTAATACGCAGTATTTT. It encodes CASSPANTQYF.

This sequence joins TRBV6-5 and TRBJ1-2; unclear D gene. The CDR3 is 11 amino acids. The V end lost 2 bases, the J end lost 8 bases, and 6 bases lay between the germline ends. Germline-derived CDR1 and CDR2 are MNHEY and SVGAGI. Here the CDR3 reads CASSYRGGYTF. The CDR3, as DNA: TGTGCCAGCAGTTACCGCGGCGGCTACACCTTC.

The gene calls are TRBV12-2 and TRBJ1-1. TRBV12-2 is labeled a pseudogene. The CDR3 sequence is 19 residues long. The CDR3 coding sequence is TGTGCAAGTCGCCTAGGTGGGGTACAACGAGTGCGGGAGAGCACTGAAGCTTTCTTT. This sequence encodes CASRLGGVQRVRESTEAFF.

The chain links TRBV10-3 to TRBJ2-3, with D uncertain. CDR3 length: 14 residues. Germline lookup yields CDR1 ENHRY and CDR2 SYGVKD. The V end was cut by 2 bases, the J end by 4 bases, with 10 bases between. CDR3 in amino acids: CAISERQVPDTQYF. In DNA, the CDR3 is TGTGCCATCAGTGAGAGACAAGTGCCAGATACGCAGTATTTT.

V usage is TRBV5-1 and J usage is TRBJ1-2; 7 bases match TRBD1. V dropped 3 bases and J dropped 6; count of bases not matched to a gene: 11. The CDR3 is 15 residues long. CDR1 and CDR2 (germline): SGHRS, YFSETQ. The CDR3 protein is CASSSDGQVNHGYTF. DNA of the CDR3: TGCGCCAGCAGCTCGGACGGACAGGTGAATCATGGCTACACCTTC.

This chain uses TRBV15 with TRBJ2-7; D gene uncertain. This CDR3 comprises 12 residues. Germline V lookup: CDR1 LNHNV, CDR2 YYDKDF (reference sequence). Trimming stripped 3 bases from V and 6 bases from J, with 9 bases between. CDR3 sequence (DNA): TGTGCCACCAGCAGCCTGACTCCCGAGCAGTACTTC. Its translation is CATSSLTPEQYF.

J is TRBJ1-2 and V is TRBV2; 8 bases are a match to TRBD1. J was trimmed by 6 bases and V by 6 bases; bases with no gene match: 9. The germline V gene encodes CDR1 SNHLY and CDR2 FYNNEI. CDR3 size: 14 residues. The CDR3 nucleotides read TGTGCCAGCAGGGTTACAGGGGGTTTTGATGGCTACACCTTC. Encoded protein: CASRVTGGFDGYTF.

The chain combines TRBV6-1 with TRBJ2-7, with TRBD2 identical over 9 bases. The CDR3 length is 18 residues. The V gene's germline CDR1 is MNHNS and CDR2 SASEGT. The ends lost 1 base at V and 3 bases at J; junction bases unmatched: 13. The CDR3 region is CASSEGRGGQNINYEQYF. As DNA, the CDR3 is TGTGCCAGCAGTGAAGGGCGGGGGGGACAGAATATCAACTACGAGCAGTACTTC.